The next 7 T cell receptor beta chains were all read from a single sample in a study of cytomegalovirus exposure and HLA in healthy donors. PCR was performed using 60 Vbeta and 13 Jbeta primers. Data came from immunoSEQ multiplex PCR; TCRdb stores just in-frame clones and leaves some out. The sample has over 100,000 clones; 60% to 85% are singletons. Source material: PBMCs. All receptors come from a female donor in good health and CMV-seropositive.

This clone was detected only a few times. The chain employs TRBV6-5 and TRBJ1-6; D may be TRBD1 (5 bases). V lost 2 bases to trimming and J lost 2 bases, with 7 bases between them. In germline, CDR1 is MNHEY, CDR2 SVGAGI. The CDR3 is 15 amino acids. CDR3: CASSYQTAYNSPLHF. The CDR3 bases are TGTGCCAGCAGTTACCAGACAGCCTATAATTCACCCCTCCACTTT.

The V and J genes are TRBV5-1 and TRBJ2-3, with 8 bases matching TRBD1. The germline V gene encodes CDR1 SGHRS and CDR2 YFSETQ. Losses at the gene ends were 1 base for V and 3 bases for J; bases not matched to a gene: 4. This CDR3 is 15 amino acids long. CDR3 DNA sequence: TGCGCCAGCAGCTTGTTGGGACAGGAGACAGATACGCAGTATTTT. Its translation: CASSLLGQETDTQYF.

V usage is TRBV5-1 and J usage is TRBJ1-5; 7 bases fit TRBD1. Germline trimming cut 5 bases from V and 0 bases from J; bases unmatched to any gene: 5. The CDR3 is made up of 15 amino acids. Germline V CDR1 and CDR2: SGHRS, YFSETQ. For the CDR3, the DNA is TGCGCCAGCAGGCCCGGGACAGATAGCAATCAGCCCCAGCATTTT. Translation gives CASRPGTDSNQPQHF.

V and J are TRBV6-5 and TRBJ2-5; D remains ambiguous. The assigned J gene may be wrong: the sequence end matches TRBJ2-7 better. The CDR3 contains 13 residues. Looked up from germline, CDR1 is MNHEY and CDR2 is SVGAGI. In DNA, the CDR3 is TGTGCCAGCAGTTACTCGCTAGAATACGAGCAGTACTTC. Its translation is CASSYSLEYEQYF.

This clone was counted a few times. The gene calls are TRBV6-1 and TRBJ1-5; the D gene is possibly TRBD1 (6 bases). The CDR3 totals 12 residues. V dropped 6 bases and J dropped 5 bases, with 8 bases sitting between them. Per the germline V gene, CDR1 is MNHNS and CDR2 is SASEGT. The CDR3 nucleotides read TGTGCCAGCAGGGACAGTCATCAGCCCCAGCATTTT. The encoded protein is CASRDSHQPQHF.

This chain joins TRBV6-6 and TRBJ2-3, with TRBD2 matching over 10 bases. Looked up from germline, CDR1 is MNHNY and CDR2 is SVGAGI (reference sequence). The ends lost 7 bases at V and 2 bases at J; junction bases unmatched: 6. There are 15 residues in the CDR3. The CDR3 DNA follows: TGTGCCAGCATAAGCGGGAGGGGGACCACAGATACGCAGTATTTT. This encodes CASISGRGTTDTQYF.

This CDR3 reads CASSASGRAGNEQFF. The CDR3 DNA reads as TGTGCCAGCAGCGCCAGCGGGAGGGCGGGGAATGAGCAGTTCTTC. The chain links TRBV9 to TRBJ2-1, with TRBD2 matching over 10 bases. CDR1 is SGDLS and CDR2 is YYNGEE in the germline V gene. The CDR3 totals 15 residues. With 3 bases clipped from V and 7 bases from J, the junction kept 7 bases outside the gene matches.